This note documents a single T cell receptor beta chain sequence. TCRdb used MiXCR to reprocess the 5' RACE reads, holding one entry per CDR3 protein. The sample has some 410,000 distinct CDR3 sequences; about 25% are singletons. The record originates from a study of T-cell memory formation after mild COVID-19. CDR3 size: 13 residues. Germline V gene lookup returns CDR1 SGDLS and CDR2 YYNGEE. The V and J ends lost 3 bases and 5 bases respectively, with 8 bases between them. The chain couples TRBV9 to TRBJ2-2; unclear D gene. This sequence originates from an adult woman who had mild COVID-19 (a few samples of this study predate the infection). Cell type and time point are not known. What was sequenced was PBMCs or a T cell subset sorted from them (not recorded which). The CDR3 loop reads CASSAPGTGELFF. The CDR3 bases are TGTGCCAGCAGCGCCCCTGGAACCGGGGAGCTGTTTTTT.